This TCR beta chain was captured in a study of control samples from healthy donors and cancer patients. The germline V gene has CDR1 SQVTM and CDR2 ANQGSEA. This CDR3 has 14 residues. V was clipped by 4 bases and J by 4 bases, with 16 bases between them. The assay was immunoSEQ multiplex PCR, and TCRdb's table has in-frame clones only and misses some. The sample yields around 67,000 clones, more than 70% seen once. The clonotype comes from a man aged 60-69 years with colorectal cancer. The sample consisted of PBMCs. J is TRBJ1-1 and V is TRBV29-1; D is possibly TRBD1 (6 bases). The CDR3 DNA reads TGCAGCGTTGCGGTGTTGGCACAGGGCACTGAAGCTTTCTTT. Its protein product is CSVAVLAQGTEAFF.